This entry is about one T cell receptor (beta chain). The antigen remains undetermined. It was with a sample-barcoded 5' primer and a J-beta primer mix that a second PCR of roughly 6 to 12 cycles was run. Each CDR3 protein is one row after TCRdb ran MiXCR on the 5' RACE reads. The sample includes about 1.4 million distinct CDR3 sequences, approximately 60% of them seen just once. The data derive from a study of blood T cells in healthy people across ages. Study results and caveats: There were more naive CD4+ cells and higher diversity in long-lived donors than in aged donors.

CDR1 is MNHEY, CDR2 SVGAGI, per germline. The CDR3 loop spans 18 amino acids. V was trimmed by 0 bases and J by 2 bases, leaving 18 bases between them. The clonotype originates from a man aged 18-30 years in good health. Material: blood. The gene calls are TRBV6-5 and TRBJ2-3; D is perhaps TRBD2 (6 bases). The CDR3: CASSYSTVSGSFTDTQYF. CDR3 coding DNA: TGTGCCAGCAGTTACTCAACGGTTAGCGGCTCCTTCACAGATACGCAGTATTTT.